A single sample gave rise to the 29 T cell receptor beta chains below, sequenced in a study of blood T cell repertoires in COVID-19. Measured with immunoSEQ multiplex PCR; TCRdb has only the in-frame clones, and not every one. This sample yields tens of thousands of clones, of which roughly 90% are seen a single time; 1% to 1.5% belongs to the top ten. The material sequenced was peripheral blood. The source of these receptors is a woman older than 75 with acute or convalescent COVID-19.

The chain combines TRBV30 with TRBJ2-4, with a possible D match to TRBD2 (7 bases). The germline gives CDR1 GTSNPN, CDR2 SVGIG (reference sequence). The CDR3 is 13 residues long. Between the trimmed V and J ends, which lost 2 bases and 9 bases, there was a span of 14 bases. The CDR3 spells CAWSPRGGGIQYF. As DNA, the CDR3 is TGTGCCTGGAGTCCTCGGGGAGGGGGCATTCAGTACTTC.

This sequence joins TRBV6-5 and TRBJ2-2; possible D gene TRBD2, 5 bases. Trimming removed 7 bases at V and 0 bases at J, with 6 bases between. Germline loops: CDR1 MNHEY, CDR2 SVGAGI. CDR3 length equals 13 residues. CDR3 in DNA: TGTGCCAGCATGAGGGCGAACACCGGGGAGCTGTTTTTT. The encoded protein is CASMRANTGELFF.

This clone was counted between two and nine times. The rearrangement uses TRBV15 and TRBJ2-7, with 9 bases lining up with TRBD2. CDR3 length: 14 residues. Germline V CDR1 and CDR2: LNHNV, YYDKDF (reference sequence). With 5 bases clipped from V and 2 bases from J, the junction kept 4 bases outside the gene matches. The CDR3 protein is CATSELAGAYEQYF. The CDR3 DNA sequence: TGTGCCACCAGCGAGTTAGCGGGAGCCTACGAGCAGTACTTC.

The chain combines TRBV30 with TRBJ2-1, with TRBD1 matching 7 bases. This CDR3 contains 13 residues. V trimming: 3 bases; J trimming: 1 base; junction bases outside the gene matches: 0. Germline V gives CDR1 GTSNPN, CDR2 SVGIG (reference sequence). CDR3 residues: CAWRGQSYNEQFF. In DNA, the CDR3 is TGTGCCTGGAGGGGACAGTCCTACAATGAGCAGTTCTTC.

The V call is TRBV30, the J call TRBJ1-4, with TRBD1 as a possible D gene (5 bases). CDR3 length: 14 residues. Trimming removed 0 bases from V and 5 bases from J, with 10 bases in between. The germline V gene encodes CDR1 GTSNPN and CDR2 SVGIG (reference sequence). CDR3 in DNA: TGTGCCTGGAGTGTACTTCGGGGGAATGAAAAACTGTTTTTT. The encoded protein is CAWSVLRGNEKLFF.

The chain uses TRBV28 and TRBJ1-6; a possible D gene is TRBD1 (6 bases). Looked up from germline, CDR1 is MDHEN and CDR2 is SYDVKM. The CDR3 contains 13 residues. V lost 8 bases to trimming and J lost 12 bases, with 17 bases between them. CDR3 sequence reads: CASATGGRGPLHF. CDR3 nucleotides: TGTGCCAGCGCCACGGGGGGGCGGGGACCCCTCCACTTT.

This chain links TRBV10-3 with TRBJ2-7; 9 bases map to TRBD1. Losses at the gene ends were 4 bases for V and 3 bases for J; bases not matched to a gene: 10. Per germline, CDR1 ENHRY and CDR2 SYGVKD. The CDR3 has 16 amino acids. The CDR3 loop reads CAISGIRDRVGYEQYF. In nucleotides, the CDR3 is TGTGCCATCAGTGGGATAAGGGACAGGGTCGGCTACGAGCAGTACTTC.

This clone was seen just once. This chain links TRBV28 with TRBJ1-1; D ambiguous. The CDR3 is made up of 12 amino acids. Germline V CDR1 and CDR2: MDHEN, SYDVKM. Trimming took 8 bases from V and 1 from J, leaving 8 bases between them. The CDR3 bases are TGTGCCAGCGACGAGGGGAACACTGAAGCTTTCTTT. Its protein is CASDEGNTEAFF.

The chain has TRBV28 and TRBJ1-4; possibly TRBD1 for D (5 bases). V gave up 6 bases and J gave up 8 bases, with 13 bases separating them. CDR1 is MDHEN and CDR2 is SYDVKM in the germline V gene. CDR3 length equals 13 residues. The CDR3 loop is CASREQGREKLFF. CDR3 DNA sequence: TGTGCCAGCAGAGAGCAGGGAAGGGAAAAACTGTTTTTT.

The V call is TRBV7-7, the J call TRBJ2-1; D might be TRBD2 (5 bases). This CDR3 is built from 15 residues. Germline V gene lookup returns CDR1 SSHAT and CDR2 FNYEAQ (reference sequence). V lost 4 bases and J lost 7, with 17 bases in between. DNA for the CDR3: TGTGCCAGCAGCTCGACTACTTCTCCGAGGAATGAGCAGTTCTTC. Encoded protein: CASSSTTSPRNEQFF.

The chain has TRBV11-2 and TRBJ1-4, with D perhaps TRBD1 (5 bases). Germline V lookup: CDR1 SGHAT, CDR2 FQNNGV. CDR3 length: 14 amino acids. The germline V and J ends were trimmed by 1 base and 4 bases, with 7 bases remaining between them. CDR3 protein: CASSLGQINEKLFF. CDR3 DNA sequence: TGTGCCAGCAGCTTAGGACAGATTAATGAAAAACTGTTTTTT.

The V and J genes are TRBV20-1 and TRBJ2-5, with D maybe TRBD2 (6 bases). CDR3 length: 12 amino acids. Germline loops: CDR1 DFQATT, CDR2 SNEGSKA (reference sequence). Trimming removed 3 bases at V and 9 bases at J, with 14 bases between. CDR3 sequence: CSASAGNLAQYF. Here the CDR3 DNA reads TGCAGTGCTAGTGCGGGGAATTTGGCCCAGTACTTC.

The gene calls are TRBV28 and TRBJ1-6; D possibly corresponds to TRBD1 (6 bases). This CDR3 has 16 residues. CDR1 and CDR2 from the germline V gene are MDHEN and SYDVKM. With 5 bases removed from V and 7 bases from J, the gap between germline ends came to 18 bases. The DNA of the CDR3 is TGTGCCAGCAGTCTAATCGGGGGGCGCAGGAATTCACCCCTCCACTTT. Translation: CASSLIGGRRNSPLHF.

This clone was counted a few times. The rearrangement uses TRBV12-3 or TRBV12-4 and TRBJ2-7; D is unresolved. The CDR3 extends over 12 amino acids. Trimming shortened V by 4 bases and J by 7 bases, and 11 bases separated the two germline ends. The CDR3 spells CASSSLAAEQYF. In DNA form, the CDR3 reads TGTGCCAGCAGTTCCCTGGCCGCAGAGCAGTACTTC.

The chain recombines TRBV7-9 with TRBJ2-1; TRBD1 is a possible D gene (6 bases). The germline gives CDR1 SEHNR, CDR2 FQNEAQ (reference sequence). V lost 6 bases and J 11 bases, leaving 14 bases between the germline ends. The CDR3 consists of 12 residues. The CDR3 reads CASSSAGEKQFF. The CDR3 coding sequence is TGTGCCAGCAGTTCGGCAGGGGAGAAGCAGTTCTTC.

This chain connects TRBV4-1 to TRBJ1-5; D is unclear. The length of the CDR3 is 13 residues. Germline lookup yields CDR1 MGHRA and CDR2 YSYEKL. V lost 3 bases to trimming and J lost 6 bases, with 9 bases between them. The chain's CDR3 is CASSQGRGQPQHF. CDR3 nucleotides: TGCGCCAGCAGCCAGGGCCGTGGTCAGCCCCAGCATTTT.

This clone was seen a few times. The chain joins TRBV5-8 to TRBJ2-5; D perhaps matches TRBD1 (7 bases). CDR3 length equals 15 residues. The germline V and J ends were trimmed by 3 bases and 9 bases, with 21 bases remaining between them. Germline CDR1 reads SGHTS; CDR2 reads YDEGEE. The CDR3 loop is CASSSQTGARGAQYF. DNA of the CDR3: TGTGCCAGCAGCTCCCAGACTGGGGCCAGGGGGGCCCAGTACTTC.

The chain carries TRBV5-1 and TRBJ2-7; TRBD1 matches at 10 bases. Trimming at V came to 0 bases and at J to 5 bases, leaving 11 bases not matched to a gene. The CDR3 extends over 17 amino acids. Germline CDR1 reads SGHRS; CDR2 reads YFSETQ. DNA of the CDR3: TGCGCCAGCAGCTTGGTGGCTGTTGGGACAGGGGTGGACGAGCAGTACTTC. Protein: CASSLVAVGTGVDEQYF.

V is TRBV29-1 and J is TRBJ2-3; 8 nucleotides agree with TRBD1. This CDR3 contains 17 residues. Trimming took 6 bases from V and 2 from J; bases not matched to a gene: 16. In germline, CDR1 is SQVTM, CDR2 ANQGSEA. This CDR3 is CSVHVPGQERYTDTQYF. The DNA for the CDR3 is TGCAGCGTGCACGTACCGGGACAGGAGAGATACACAGATACGCAGTATTTT.

The rearrangement links TRBV28 to TRBJ2-4; D unclear. The CDR3 is 13 residues long. Germline V CDR1 and CDR2: MDHEN, SYDVKM. Trimming shortened V by 5 bases and J by 1 base, and 6 bases separated the two germline ends. CDR3 DNA: TGTGCCAGCAGTGGTGGCGCCAAAAACATTCAGTACTTC. It is translated as CASSGGAKNIQYF.

The J gene is TRBJ2-2, the V gene TRBV6-1; a possible D gene is TRBD1 (6 bases). Germline V gene data show CDR1 as MNHNS and CDR2 as SASEGT. The V gene lost 0 bases and the J gene lost 6 bases, with 11 bases spanning the gap. This CDR3 has 15 residues. DNA of the CDR3: TGTGCCAGCAGTGAAGCGGTTCAGGGGTCCGGGGAGCTGTTTTTT. Its protein product is CASSEAVQGSGELFF.

The V call is TRBV24-1, the J call TRBJ2-2; TRBD1 agrees at 9 bases. The CDR3 is 14 residues long. V lost 8 bases, J lost 3 bases, and 3 bases stayed unmatched. The germline V gene has CDR1 KGHDR and CDR2 SFDVKD. CDR3 DNA sequence: TGTGCCACCAAGAGACAGGGGGACACCGGGGAGCTGTTTTTT. It specifies CATKRQGDTGELFF.

The sample holds a few counts of this clone. The rearrangement uses TRBV18 and TRBJ2-7; 9 positions agree with TRBD1. Trimming at V came to 3 bases and at J to 2 bases, leaving 2 bases not matched to a gene. Germline CDR1 and CDR2: KGHSH and LQKENI. The CDR3 has 14 amino acids. CDR3 sequence reads: CASSPGQGPYEQYF. The CDR3 DNA follows: TGTGCCAGCTCACCGGGACAGGGCCCCTACGAGCAGTACTTC.

The chain recombines TRBV2 with TRBJ1-1; unclear D gene. Between the trimmed V and J ends, which lost 2 bases and 4 bases, there was a span of 14 bases. This CDR3 has 15 residues. Germline CDR1 reads SNHLY; CDR2 reads FYNNEI. The CDR3 DNA reads as TGTGCCAGCAGTGAAATTCGACTCCTATCCACTGAAGCTTTCTTT. Translating gives CASSEIRLLSTEAFF.

The J gene is TRBJ1-1, the V gene TRBV5-5, with TRBD1 matching 8 bases. Germline CDR1 SGHKS, CDR2 YYEKEE (reference sequence). This CDR3 spans 15 amino acids. Germline trimming cut 4 bases from V and 3 bases from J; bases unmatched to any gene: 8. Written as DNA, the CDR3 is TGTGCCAGCAGCCCACCGTACAGGGGGGACACTGAAGCTTTCTTT. Encoded protein: CASSPPYRGDTEAFF.

About this clone itself: The sample contains more than one DNA sequence encoding this CDR3. V and J are TRBV6-2 or TRBV6-3 and TRBJ1-5; perhaps TRBD1 as D (5 bases). Between the trimmed V and J ends, which lost 0 bases and 4 bases, there was a span of 7 bases. The CDR3 extends over 14 amino acids. The germline CDR1 and CDR2 sequences are MNHEY and SVGEGT. CDR3 region: CASSYSRGNQPQHF. CDR3 coding DNA: TGTGCCAGCAGTTACTCCCGGGGGAATCAGCCCCAGCATTTT.

The chain is built from TRBV19 and TRBJ2-3, with TRBD1 identical over 9 bases. Germline CDR1 and CDR2: LNHDA and SQIVND (reference sequence). Trimming cost V 6 bases and J 5 bases; bases outside gene matches: 9. The CDR3 covers 15 residues. CDR3 protein: CASSSYRGRKDTQYF. DNA of the CDR3: TGTGCCAGTAGCTCGTACAGGGGGCGTAAAGATACGCAGTATTTT.

This chain links TRBV28 with TRBJ2-3, with 9 bases fitting TRBD1. Germline CDR1 MDHEN, CDR2 SYDVKM. The V gene end was trimmed by 10 bases and the J gene end by 6 bases; junction bases not matched to a gene: 14. The CDR3 has 15 residues. CDR3 protein: CATLPGTGKIDTQYF. In nucleotides, the CDR3 is TGTGCCACCCTCCCTGGGACAGGGAAAATCGATACGCAGTATTTT. Full variable domain (missing parts from reference TRBV28 and TRBJ2-3): DVKVTQSSRYLVKRTGEKVFLECVQDMDHENMFWYRQDPGLGLRLIYFSYDVKMKEKGDIPEGYSVSREKKERFSLILESASTNQTSMYLCATLPGTGKIDTQYFGPGTRLTVL.

The J gene is TRBJ1-2, the V gene TRBV15; D ambiguous. Germline CDR1 reads LNHNV; CDR2 reads YYDKDF (reference sequence). The CDR3 has 13 amino acids. The V gene lost 5 bases and the J gene lost 2 bases, with 9 bases spanning the gap. CDR3 DNA sequence: TGTGCCACCAGCCCAGAGGAAAACTATGGCTACACCTTC. It encodes CATSPEENYGYTF.